The 21 T cell receptor beta chains reported below all come from one sample, sequenced in a study of T cell repertoires in cytomegalovirus infection. MiXCR was run by TCRdb on the reads, yielding one entry per CDR3 protein. The sample contains approximately 270,000 distinct CDR3 sequences, roughly 21% of which appear only once. No cognate antigen is known for these TCRs. The sequencing here drew on cultured PBMCs, taken from culture after CMV antigen stimulation. The receptors come from a human donor in good health (CMV status not recorded). Some clones in this sample may be carry-over from other donors' samples.

This clonotype was seen a handful of times. The chain carries TRBV2 and TRBJ1-1, with 9 bases aligning to TRBD1. Germline CDR1 and CDR2: SNHLY and FYNNEI. The V and J ends lost 6 bases and 6 bases, in that order; junction bases with no gene match: 17. The CDR3 sequence is 17 residues long. Here the CDR3 reads CASRERTGEVLIAEAFF. CDR3 DNA: TGTGCCAGCAGGGAGAGGACAGGGGAGGTGCTGATAGCTGAAGCTTTCTTT.

Only one count was recorded for this clonotype. The chain joins TRBV2 to TRBJ2-3; D ambiguous. CDR3 size: 12 residues. Germline V gives CDR1 SNHLY, CDR2 FYNNEI. Trimming removed 8 bases at V and 14 bases at J, with 20 bases between. CDR3 in DNA: TGTGCCAGCCAACTTTGGCGCGCTAGTCCGTATTTT. Its translation: CASQLWRASPYF.

This chain connects TRBV12-3 or TRBV12-4 to TRBJ2-6; a weak D match, TRBD2 (6 bases). There are 15 residues in the CDR3. The V end was cut by 6 bases, the J end by 2 bases, with 11 bases between. The CDR3 coding sequence is TGTGCCAGCAGCCCTCGGGAGACTGGGGCCAACGTCCTGACTTTC. Translated: CASSPRETGANVLTF.

This clonotype was recorded at least ten times. The DNA of the CDR3 is TGTGCCAGCAGTTTACGCGTAGGGACGGGTCAGCCCCAGCATTTT. Translated, it gives CASSLRVGTGQPQHF. This chain joins TRBV28 and TRBJ1-5; tentatively, D is TRBD1 (5 bases). Per the germline V gene, CDR1 is MDHEN and CDR2 is SYDVKM. V lost 2 bases and J 6 bases, leaving 14 bases between the germline ends. This CDR3 has 15 amino acids.

The V call is TRBV4-2, the J call TRBJ1-2; TRBD1 is a possible D gene (5 bases). V lost 1 base to trimming and J lost 8 bases, with 11 bases between them. Germline assignment: CDR1 LGHNA and CDR2 YNFKEQ. This CDR3 has 13 residues. The CDR3 bases are TGTGCCAGCAGCCAAGTGGGGGAGTGGGGCTACACCTTC. It is translated as CASSQVGEWGYTF.

This clonotype was counted between two and nine times. The chain is built from TRBV7-9 and TRBJ2-4; D could derive from TRBD1 or TRBD2 (6 bases each). This CDR3 has 15 amino acids. Trimming left V 3 bases short and J 8 bases short, with 17 bases between. The germline CDR1 and CDR2 sequences are SEHNR and FQNEAQ (reference sequence). Written as DNA, the CDR3 is TGTGCCAGCAGCTTGGGCCTAGGGGGGAGAGACATTCAGTACTTC. It encodes CASSLGLGGRDIQYF.

On this clonotype: A much larger clone differs by one base, so this may be a read error. The chain employs TRBV3-1 and TRBJ2-5; D is uncertain. V shed 3 bases and J shed 1 base, with 3 bases lying between them. Germline loops: CDR1 LGHDT, CDR2 YNNKEL (reference sequence). This CDR3 has 12 residues. The CDR3 region is CASSHSQETQYF. Here the CDR3 DNA reads TGTGCCAGCAGCCATTCCCAAGAGACCCAGTACTTC.

This clonotype was seen ten or more times. The chain combines TRBV12-3 or TRBV12-4 with TRBJ2-3; unclear D gene. V gave up 5 bases and J gave up 5 bases, with 14 bases separating them. This CDR3 has 14 residues. CDR3 residues: CASSKTETGDTQYF. In DNA, the CDR3 is TGTGCCAGCAGTAAGACTGAGACGGGAGATACGCAGTATTTT.

This clonotype was seen many times. This rearrangement joins TRBV12-3 or TRBV12-4 to TRBJ1-5; TRBD1 matches 9 bases. Trimming took 6 bases from V and 1 from J; bases not matched to a gene: 4. CDR3 length: 15 residues. The CDR3 DNA is TGTGCCAGCAGCTCGGGACAGGGAAGCAATCAGCCCCAGCATTTT. Translated, it gives CASSSGQGSNQPQHF.

This clonotype has only a few counts. V gene TRBV9 combines with J gene TRBJ2-2; D unresolved. There are 17 residues in the CDR3. Germline CDR1 is SGDLS and CDR2 is YYNGEE. V lost 0 bases and J 6 bases, leaving 18 bases between the germline ends. The CDR3 DNA reads TGTGCCAGCAGCGTAGCTTCGGCAGCACTAAGCGCCGGGGAGCTGTTTTTT. Amino acid sequence: CASSVASAALSAGELFF.

This clonotype was counted at least ten times. V is TRBV7-9 and J is TRBJ2-4, with D unclear. Per the germline V gene, CDR1 is SEHNR and CDR2 is FQNEAQ (reference sequence). The CDR3 loop spans 12 amino acids. V lost 1 base and J lost 9, with 7 bases in between. The CDR3 region is CASSLEAAIQYF. The CDR3 nucleotides read TGTGCCAGCAGCTTAGAGGCCGCCATTCAGTACTTC.

The rearrangement uses TRBV29-1 and TRBJ1-2; a possible D gene is TRBD1 (5 bases). The V gene's germline CDR1 is SQVTM and CDR2 ANQGSEA. The CDR3 totals 13 residues. Trimming took off 3 bases at V and 2 bases at J, with 10 bases between the two ends. This chain's CDR3 is CSVEGQGNYGYTF. In DNA form, the CDR3 reads TGCAGCGTTGAGGGCCAGGGCAACTATGGCTACACCTTC.

This clonotype was seen only a few times. This chain links TRBV12-3 or TRBV12-4 with TRBJ2-1; 8 positions agree with TRBD2. With 7 bases clipped from V and 3 bases from J, the junction kept 8 bases outside the gene matches. CDR3 size: 15 residues. CDR3 nucleotide sequence: TGTGCCAGCACCCCGGGGGGGACTAGCTACAATGAGCAGTTCTTC. Encoded protein: CASTPGGTSYNEQFF.

The chain links TRBV2 to TRBJ1-1, with D possibly being TRBD1 (5 bases). The V end lost 10 bases, the J end lost 5 bases, and 17 bases lay between the germline ends. The germline gives CDR1 SNHLY, CDR2 FYNNEI. The CDR3 runs 13 residues. CDR3 region: CATQARAKTEAFF. In nucleotides, the CDR3 is TGTGCCACCCAGGCCAGGGCCAAAACTGAAGCTTTCTTT.

This clonotype has just one count. The V and J genes are TRBV7-3 and TRBJ1-1; D gene unclear. The V gene lost 5 bases and the J gene lost 4 bases, with 11 bases spanning the gap. This CDR3 is built from 13 residues. In germline, CDR1 is SGHTA, CDR2 FQGTGA. CDR3 nucleotide sequence: TGTGCCAGCAGCAGCGGACGGTCCACTGAAGCTTTCTTT. Its protein is CASSSGRSTEAFF.

The J gene is TRBJ2-3, the V gene TRBV7-9; tentatively, D is TRBD2 (5 bases). Trimming took 8 bases from V and 4 from J, leaving 16 bases between them. Germline V gives CDR1 SEHNR, CDR2 FQNEAQ (reference sequence). CDR3 length: 14 amino acids. The CDR3 DNA reads TGTGCCAGCGAATCTGGAGGACCGGCAGATACGCAGTATTTT. Encoded protein: CASESGGPADTQYF.

This clonotype was seen more than once but under ten times. V and J are TRBV4-1 and TRBJ1-2, with a tentative D call TRBD1 (6 bases). The CDR3 has 15 amino acids. The ends were cut back, 4 bases at V and 4 bases at J, with 16 bases in the middle. The germline CDR1 and CDR2 sequences are MGHRA and YSYEKL. CDR3 coding DNA: TGCGCCAGCAGCCGCGGCAGGGGCAAAAGCTATGGCTACACCTTC. Amino acid sequence: CASSRGRGKSYGYTF.

This sequence joins TRBV19 and TRBJ2-5; 8 nucleotides agree with TRBD2. J gave up 0 bases and V 7 bases, and 7 bases lay outside the gene matches. Germline CDR1 reads LNHDA; CDR2 reads SQIVND (reference sequence). The CDR3 has 15 residues. CDR3 nucleotides: TGTGCCAGTACGCCCGTAGCGGGACACCAAGAGACCCAGTACTTC. This codes for CASTPVAGHQETQYF.

This clonotype has only a few counts. The chain employs TRBV5-4 and TRBJ2-3, with 9 positions matching TRBD1. This CDR3 has 15 residues. J gave up 3 bases and V 2 bases, and 4 bases lay outside the gene matches. Germline lookup yields CDR1 SGHNT and CDR2 YYREEE (reference sequence). CDR3 loop: CASSFTGGMTDTQYF. The CDR3 coding sequence is TGTGCCAGCAGCTTCACAGGGGGCATGACAGATACGCAGTATTTT.

This clonotype has more than one count but fewer than ten. The rearrangement joins TRBV12-3 or TRBV12-4 to TRBJ1-5; no reliable D call. The CDR3 has 15 residues. Deletions cut 1 base from V and 3 bases from J, with 10 bases between. CDR3 nucleotide sequence: TGTGCCAGCAGTTTAGGAGCGATTCTCAATCAGCCCCAGCATTTT. Translated, it gives CASSLGAILNQPQHF.

The CDR3 here is CSVAPASGSSDTQYF. DNA of the CDR3: TGCAGCGTAGCCCCCGCTAGCGGGAGTTCAGATACGCAGTATTTT. V usage is TRBV29-1 and J usage is TRBJ2-3; 10 bases are a match to TRBD2. CDR1 and CDR2 (germline): SQVTM, ANQGSEA. V trimming: 6 bases; J trimming: 4 bases; junction bases outside the gene matches: 10. The CDR3 is 15 residues long.